The entry below gives a single T cell receptor beta chain sequence along with its context. Antigen unknown. This CDR3 has 17 amino acids. J was trimmed by 3 bases and V by 5 bases; bases with no gene match: 10. Germline V CDR1 and CDR2: SGHVS, FNYEAQ. These data belong to a study of T cells in Graves' hyperthyroidism and ophthalmopathy. Overall study results and limits: The blood repertoire included most of the expanded thyroid clonotypes above 0.001.

Graves' hyperthyroidism showing no ophthalmopathy progression within 18 months was considered stable. Subjects aged 18 to 65 presented with newly diagnosed hyperthyroidism of less than 2 months' duration. In making diagnoses, clinical symptoms, serum thyroxine and TRAb, thyroid ultrasound and orbital computed tomography were all used. TCR beta CDR3 regions were amplified from RNA transcripts. RT-PCR in the first round (using the HTBI primer set) targeted the TCR CDR3. TCRdb processed the multiplex PCR reads anew with MiXCR; each CDR3 protein has one entry. The profile shows 300,000 to 350,000 distinct CDR3 sequences, approximately 15% of them singletons.

The clonotype originates from a man aged 25 to 45 with Graves' hyperthyroidism. Sequencing was carried out using blood. The rearrangement links TRBV7-6 to TRBJ2-2; TRBD1 matches at 9 bases. The CDR3 spells CASSLTGGAGHTGELFF. DNA of the CDR3: TGTGCCAGCAGCCTTACAGGGGGCGCGGGTCACACCGGGGAGCTGTTTTTT.